Below are 3 T cell receptor beta chains sequenced from a single sample in a study of beta chain features in type 1 diabetes. Study conclusions and caveats: Patients with Type 1 diabetes showed moderately but significantly shorter TCRB CDR3s in all four CD4+ subsets.

These receptors' antigens are unknown. The study reverse transcribed the entire isolated RNA, so it sequenced expressed TCRB transcripts. Clones were sequenced by immunoSEQ multiplex PCR, and TCRdb holds only the in-frame ones, with some missing. Of a few hundred thousand clones detected, 16% appear once; the ten largest clones hold roughly 0.08%. Sequencing was done on a sample of naive CD4+ T cells from blood. These TCRs come from a man in his thirties or forties with type 1 diabetes.

V and J are TRBV5-1 and TRBJ2-3; D is possibly TRBD1 (5 bases). Per germline, CDR1 SGHRS and CDR2 YFSETQ. V lost 6 bases to trimming and J lost 2 bases, with 10 bases between them. The CDR3 loop spans 13 amino acids. As DNA, the CDR3 is TGCGCCAGCACAGGGTCTATCACAGATACGCAGTATTTT. As protein: CASTGSITDTQYF.

This clone has more than one count but fewer than ten. The gene calls are TRBV30 and TRBJ1-1; D not certain. Germline V CDR1 and CDR2: GTSNPN, SVGIG (reference sequence). V lost 0 bases to trimming and J lost 3 bases, with 8 bases between them. This CDR3 region has 13 residues. CDR3 sequence reads: CAWSVISYTEAFF. CDR3 nucleotides: TGTGCCTGGAGTGTCATCAGTTACACTGAAGCTTTCTTT.

In this sample, this clone turned up a few times. The chain has TRBV30 and TRBJ1-5; TRBD1 might be the D (5 bases). Germline V gives CDR1 GTSNPN, CDR2 SVGIG (reference sequence). The CDR3 is made up of 15 amino acids. V was trimmed by 2 bases and J by 0 bases, leaving 11 bases between them. In DNA, the CDR3 is TGTGCCTGGAGTACGACAGTCTATAGCAATCAGCCCCAGCATTTT. Protein: CAWSTTVYSNQPQHF.